Presented here are 10 T cell receptor beta chains from one specimen sequenced in a study of T-cell memory formation after mild COVID-19. TCRdb re-analysed the 5' RACE reads in MiXCR, keeping a single row per CDR3 protein. The sample has 470,000 or so distinct CDR3 sequences; about a sixth are singletons. Source material: PBMCs or a T cell subset sorted from them (not recorded which). The source is a man younger than 30 who had mild COVID-19 (a few samples of this study predate the infection). Cell type and time point are not known.

The J gene is TRBJ1-1, the V gene TRBV4-3; 8 bases line up with TRBD1. CDR1 is LGHNA and CDR2 is YSLEER in the germline V gene. With 1 base clipped from V and 5 bases from J, the junction kept 6 bases outside the gene matches. CDR3 size: 15 residues. The CDR3 protein is CASSQVQGARTEAFF. CDR3 DNA: TGCGCCAGCAGCCAAGTTCAGGGGGCTCGGACTGAAGCTTTCTTT.

The chain uses TRBV7-9 and TRBJ2-5, with D uncertain. In germline, CDR1 is SEHNR, CDR2 FQNEAQ (reference sequence). This CDR3 has 13 residues. The germline V and J ends were trimmed by 0 bases and 5 bases, with 7 bases remaining between them. The CDR3 region has the DNA TGTGCCAGCAGCTTAGCTCTTTTGGAGACCCAGTACTTC. Its protein product is CASSLALLETQYF.

This chain joins TRBV3-1 and TRBJ1-1; 8 bases agree with TRBD1. CDR1 LGHDT and CDR2 YNNKEL come from the germline V gene (reference sequence). V lost 3 bases and J lost 0; bases outside the gene matches: 3. The CDR3 totals 15 residues. CDR3 nucleotides: TGTGCCAGCAGCCATACAGGGGGAATGAACACTGAAGCTTTCTTT. Encoded protein: CASSHTGGMNTEAFF.

J is TRBJ2-1 and V is TRBV7-9; weak D call: TRBD2 (6 bases). The CDR3 runs 14 residues. Trimming took 5 bases from V and 10 from J, leaving 18 bases between them. Germline V gene sequence: CDR1 SEHNR, CDR2 FQNEAQ (reference sequence). The CDR3 nucleotides are TGTGCCAGCAGCCACGACGGGGCCCGGGGGGAGCAGTTCTTC. This translates into CASSHDGARGEQFF.

This clonotype was seen only a few times. This rearrangement joins TRBV20-1 to TRBJ1-5; D is perhaps TRBD1 (6 bases). The V gene's germline CDR1 is DFQATT and CDR2 SNEGSKA (reference sequence). The V end was cut by 2 bases, the J end by 7 bases, with 12 bases between. The CDR3 length is 13 residues. The CDR3 DNA is TGCAGTGCTAGAAGGGGGACGCGGCAGCCCCAGCATTTT. This codes for CSARRGTRQPQHF.

This chain uses TRBV7-9 with TRBJ1-1; D is unclear. V lost 1 base and J 0 bases, leaving 12 bases between the germline ends. This CDR3 comprises 16 residues. Germline values: CDR1 SEHNR, CDR2 FQNEAQ (reference sequence). The CDR3 sequence: CASSLGFGLVNTEAFF. In nucleotides, the CDR3 is TGTGCCAGCAGCTTAGGGTTCGGGTTGGTGAACACTGAAGCTTTCTTT.

This clonotype appeared many times. This chain uses TRBV20-1 with TRBJ2-1; 8 bases are shared with TRBD2. The J segment lost 7 bases and the V segment lost 7 bases, leaving 9 bases of the junction unmatched. CDR3 length: 13 residues. Germline loops: CDR1 DFQATT, CDR2 SNEGSKA (reference sequence). The CDR3 reads CSELAIAGNEQFF. CDR3 DNA sequence: TGCAGTGAGCTTGCGATAGCGGGAAATGAGCAGTTCTTC.

This clonotype was detected a few times. The V and J genes are TRBV5-1 and TRBJ1-2; 7 nucleotides line up with TRBD1. Germline loops: CDR1 SGHRS, CDR2 YFSETQ. The ends lost 4 bases at V and 3 bases at J; junction bases unmatched: 6. The CDR3 extends over 14 amino acids. The CDR3 here is CASSNHQGDYGYTF. The CDR3 nucleotides read TGCGCCAGCAGCAACCACCAGGGGGACTATGGCTACACCTTC.

This clonotype was picked up many times. The V and J genes are TRBV20-1 and TRBJ1-4, with TRBD1 matching over 7 bases. The CDR3 runs to 13 residues. Germline V lookup: CDR1 DFQATT, CDR2 SNEGSKA (reference sequence). The trim removed 6 bases at V and 8 bases at J, leaving 9 bases unmatched. The CDR3 DNA reads TGCAGTGCGTCTCAGGGGGAAGAAGAAAAACTGTTTTTT. Residues: CSASQGEEEKLFF.

This chain links TRBV24-1 with TRBJ2-2; D is possibly TRBD1 or TRBD2 (5 bases each). Trimming removed 5 bases at V and 4 bases at J, with 10 bases between. Germline CDR1 is KGHDR and CDR2 is SFDVKD. CDR3 size: 14 residues. The chain's CDR3 is CATSVGPPTGELFF. CDR3 nucleotides: TGTGCCACCAGTGTGGGACCACCCACCGGGGAGCTGTTTTTT.